The present entry profiles one T cell receptor (beta chain) with its context. The data belong to a study of shared clonotypes between healthy human individuals. Naive CD8 cells lacked CD45RO and underwent positive selection for CCR7, leaving out terminally differentiated effector memory CD45RA+ cells. The donor cohort consisted entirely of Caucasian adults residing in Nashville, Tennessee. The CDR3 totals 13 residues. V dropped 0 bases and J dropped 10 bases, with 12 bases sitting between them. CDR1 and CDR2 (germline): MNHEY, SMNVEV (reference sequence). Replicate PCRs from sorted subsets contained around 190 ng DNA, which is around 29,000 T cell genomes. The protocol was immunoSEQ multiplex PCR, while the TCRdb copy is restricted to in-frame clones and leaves out a portion. The top ten hold less than 0.25% of the sample, which has 700,000 to 950,000 clones, 96% seen once.

The chain recombines TRBV27 with TRBJ1-1; D not certain. The sample consisted of naive CD8+ T cells sorted from blood. The sequence was collected from a young man in good health. CDR3 loop: CASSLSRTARAFF. DNA for the CDR3: TGTGCCAGCAGTTTATCGAGGACGGCGCGAGCTTTCTTT.